The 25 T cell receptor beta chains in this list originate from one sample, sequenced in a study of blood T cell repertoires in COVID-19. This table comes from immunoSEQ multiplex PCR, and its TCRdb copy is limited to in-frame clones, with some not included. The table includes about 46,000 clones, around nine tenths detected once. Sequencing was carried out using peripheral blood. The origin of the receptors is a man aged 60 to 75 with active or convalescent COVID-19.

V is TRBV19 and J is TRBJ1-1; perhaps TRBD1 as D (6 bases). V lost 0 bases and J lost 8, with 13 bases in between. CDR3 size: 14 residues. CDR1 LNHDA and CDR2 SQIVND come from the germline V gene (reference sequence). The DNA of the CDR3 is TGTGCCAGTAGTATAGAGGGCGGCAGGGGAGAAGCTTTCTTT. Translated: CASSIEGGRGEAFF.

The chain employs TRBV5-1 and TRBJ1-1; D is unresolved. Germline CDR1 is SGHRS and CDR2 is YFSETQ. Trimming took off 3 bases at V and 1 base at J, with 4 bases between the two ends. This CDR3 has 12 amino acids. CDR3 DNA: TGCGCCAGCAGCTCGGGGAACACTGAAGCTTTCTTT. Protein sequence: CASSSGNTEAFF.

J is TRBJ1-1 and V is TRBV7-9, with 9 bases matching TRBD1. The CDR3 covers 16 residues. Trimming at V came to 1 base and at J to 3 bases, leaving 6 bases not matched to a gene. Germline V gene data show CDR1 as SEHNR and CDR2 as FQNEAQ (reference sequence). The CDR3 bases are TGTGCCAGCAGCTTAGGACAGGGGGATGGGGACACTGAAGCTTTCTTT. As protein: CASSLGQGDGDTEAFF.

This clone was observed a single time. The chain uses TRBV2 and TRBJ1-6; 8 bases map to TRBD1. The V gene's germline CDR1 is SNHLY and CDR2 FYNNEI. V shed 11 bases and J 3 bases; nucleotides not matched to a gene: 21. This CDR3 is 19 amino acids long. CDR3: CAAKGGSGTGAVYNSPLHF. The CDR3 region has the DNA TGTGCCGCCAAAGGCGGGTCCGGGACAGGAGCCGTCTATAATTCACCCCTCCACTTT.

The V call is TRBV19, the J call TRBJ1-1; TRBD1 is a possible D gene (5 bases). Germline V gene data show CDR1 as LNHDA and CDR2 as SQIVND (reference sequence). The V end was cut by 6 bases, the J end by 4 bases, with 15 bases between. The CDR3 has 14 amino acids. CDR3 bases: TGTGCCAGTAGCAAGACAGAAGTGGGCACTGAAGCTTTCTTT. Encoded protein: CASSKTEVGTEAFF.

This rearrangement joins TRBV7-2 to TRBJ1-2; 10 bases agree with TRBD1. Germline V gene data show CDR1 as SGHTA and CDR2 as FQGNSA. V was clipped by 4 bases and J by 3 bases; unmatched bases: 8. The CDR3 spans 16 residues. CDR3 in amino acids: CASSSQGTGVYYGYTF. CDR3 nucleotide sequence: TGTGCCAGCAGCTCCCAAGGGACAGGGGTTTACTATGGCTACACCTTC.

V gene TRBV6-5 combines with J gene TRBJ2-1; a possible D gene is TRBD1 (5 bases). The germline gives CDR1 MNHEY, CDR2 SVGAGI. V was clipped by 2 bases and J by 0 bases, with 8 bases between them. The CDR3 covers 15 residues. The CDR3 region is CASSYDTGSYNEQFF. The CDR3 DNA reads as TGTGCCAGCAGTTACGATACAGGCTCCTACAATGAGCAGTTCTTC.

The rearrangement uses TRBV19 and TRBJ2-7, with D tentatively TRBD2 (5 bases). The V end lost 10 bases, the J end lost 7 bases, and 20 bases lay between the germline ends. This CDR3 contains 13 residues. Per the germline V gene, CDR1 is LNHDA and CDR2 is SQIVND (reference sequence). In DNA form, the CDR3 reads TGTGCCACCCTGGCTAGCACTCCCGGGGAGCAGTACTTC. Translated: CATLASTPGEQYF.

The CDR3 sequence: CATVGLAGSNTYF. The CDR3 DNA reads TGTGCCACAGTCGGACTAGCGGGGAGTAACACGTACTTC. V usage is TRBV3-1 (or the pseudogene TRBV3-2) and J usage is TRBJ2-5, with TRBD2 matching over 12 bases. From germline, CDR1 is LGHDT and CDR2 YNNKEL (reference sequence). J was trimmed by 13 bases and V by 10 bases; bases with no gene match: 13. This CDR3 region has 13 residues.

This clone appeared once. The rearrangement joins TRBV2 to TRBJ1-5, with 9 bases aligning to TRBD1. Germline values: CDR1 SNHLY, CDR2 FYNNEI. This CDR3 spans 14 amino acids. Trimming at V came to 5 bases and at J to 4 bases, leaving 3 bases not matched to a gene. The CDR3 region is CASSLDRGNQPQHF. The CDR3 region has the DNA TGTGCCAGCAGTCTGGACAGGGGTAATCAGCCCCAGCATTTT. Drawing the rest from reference TRBV2 and TRBJ1-5, the complete variable domain is EPEVTQTPSHQVTQMGQEVILRCVPISNHLYFYWYRQILGQKVEFLVSFYNNEISEKSEIFDDQFSVERPDGSNFTLKIRSTKLEDSAMYFCASSLDRGNQPQHFGDGTRLSIL.

For the CDR3, the DNA is TGTGCCAGCAGCTGGAGGGGCCAAGAGACCCAGTACTTC. Translating gives CASSWRGQETQYF. The genes are TRBV9 and TRBJ2-5, with D possibly TRBD2 on 6 matching bases. From germline, CDR1 is SGDLS and CDR2 YYNGEE. This CDR3 spans 13 amino acids. V was cut by 4 bases and J by 1 base, with 8 bases left in between.

J is TRBJ1-1 and V is TRBV3-1 (or the pseudogene TRBV3-2); D ambiguous. This CDR3 region has 14 residues. V lost 0 bases to trimming and J lost 2 bases, with 7 bases between them. Germline CDR1 reads LGHDT; CDR2 reads YNNKEL (reference sequence). The CDR3 region is CASSQEPYNTEAFF. CDR3 coding DNA: TGTGCCAGCAGCCAAGAACCCTACAACACTGAAGCTTTCTTT.

The chain has TRBV2 and TRBJ2-3, with 11 bases lining up with TRBD2. The CDR3 is made up of 15 amino acids. Germline values: CDR1 SNHLY, CDR2 FYNNEI. V shed 5 bases, J shed 4 bases, and the junction held 5 bases outside the gene matches. CDR3 nucleotide sequence: TGTGCCAGCAGTCCATCTAGCGGGGGGTCAGATACGCAGTATTTT. This codes for CASSPSSGGSDTQYF.

The chain links TRBV29-1 to TRBJ2-3, with 7 bases aligning to TRBD2. Germline-derived CDR1 and CDR2 are SQVTM and ANQGSEA. With 7 bases clipped from V and 2 bases from J, the junction kept 9 bases outside the gene matches. The CDR3 contains 14 residues. CDR3 sequence: CSDLTAGNTDTQYF. In DNA form, the CDR3 reads TGCAGCGACCTCACAGCGGGGAACACAGATACGCAGTATTTT.

The chain has TRBV2 and TRBJ2-1, with 9 bases aligning to TRBD1. In germline, CDR1 is SNHLY, CDR2 FYNNEI. J gave up 6 bases and V 4 bases, and 4 bases lay outside the gene matches. CDR3 length: 14 amino acids. CDR3 loop: CASSGRTGANEQFF. CDR3 DNA: TGTGCCAGCAGTGGCCGGACAGGGGCCAATGAGCAGTTCTTC.

This chain uses TRBV7-4 with TRBJ1-5; D uncertain. The CDR3 is made up of 15 amino acids. V gave up 1 base and J gave up 4 bases, with 11 bases separating them. Germline V gene data show CDR1 as SGHVT and CDR2 as SQSDAQ. CDR3 in DNA: TGTGCCAGCAGCTTAGTTGGAACAGTAAATCAGCCCCAGCATTTT. Translating it yields CASSLVGTVNQPQHF. The variable domain in full, completed from reference TRBV7-4 and TRBJ1-5, reads GAGVSQSPRYKVAKRGRDVALRCDSISGHVTLYWYRQTLGQGSEVLTYSQSDAQRDKSGRPSGRFSAERPERSVSTLKIQRTEQGDSAVYLCASSLVGTVNQPQHFGDGTRLSIL.

This chain links TRBV6-5 with TRBJ1-4; 12 positions match TRBD1. The CDR3 totals 15 residues. V was clipped by 6 bases and J by 7 bases; unmatched bases: 6. The V gene's germline CDR1 is MNHEY and CDR2 SVGAGI. This CDR3 is CASRGTGGAPEKLFF. For the CDR3, the DNA is TGTGCCAGCAGAGGGACAGGGGGCGCGCCTGAAAAACTGTTTTTT.

The chain links TRBV7-9 to TRBJ2-2; TRBD1 aligns across 11 bases. The germline CDR1 and CDR2 sequences are SEHNR and FQNEAQ (reference sequence). The V segment lost 5 bases and the J segment 7 bases; nucleotides outside the gene matches: 12. The CDR3 spans 17 residues. The CDR3 bases are TGTGCCAGCAGCAAGGACAGGGGGCTTTACGGTGGCGGGGAGCTGTTTTTT. Its protein product is CASSKDRGLYGGGELFF.

The rearrangement joins TRBV28 to TRBJ2-5; 10 bases are shared with TRBD1. Trimming removed 10 bases from V and 3 bases from J; junction bases left unmatched: 11. CDR3 length: 15 amino acids. Germline CDR1 is MDHEN and CDR2 is SYDVKM. The CDR3 region has the DNA TGTGCCATCATGACAGGGGGCCAACGTAAAGAGACCCAGTACTTC. Translation gives CAIMTGGQRKETQYF. The whole variable domain, filled in from reference TRBV28 and TRBJ2-5, reads DVKVTQSSRYLVKRTGEKVFLECVQDMDHENMFWYRQDPGLGLRLIYFSYDVKMKEKGDIPEGYSVSREKKERFSLILESASTNQTSMYLCAIMTGGQRKETQYFGPGTRLLVL.

The gene calls are TRBV9 and TRBJ1-6, with D possibly being TRBD1 (6 bases). Trimming stripped 3 bases from V and 7 bases from J, with 14 bases between. CDR3 length: 15 residues. CDR1 SGDLS and CDR2 YYNGEE come from the germline V gene. CDR3 in amino acids: CASSAGATGNSPLHF. Written as DNA, the CDR3 is TGTGCCAGCAGCGCCGGGGCCACAGGGAATTCACCCCTCCACTTT. The full variable domain, completed using reference TRBV9 and TRBJ1-6, is DSGVTQTPKHLITATGQRVTLRCSPRSGDLSVYWYQQSLDQGLQFLIQYYNGEERAKGNILERFSAQQFPDLHSELNLSSLELGDSALYFCASSAGATGNSPLHFGNGTRLTVT.

The gene calls are TRBV14 and TRBJ2-5; D gene ambiguous. V was cut by 3 bases and J by 7 bases, with 15 bases left in between. The CDR3 extends over 14 amino acids. Germline loops: CDR1 SGHDN, CDR2 FVKESK. CDR3 loop: CASSHSSIRRTQYF. Here the CDR3 DNA reads TGTGCCAGCAGCCACAGTAGCATTCGACGGACCCAGTACTTC.

The rearrangement links TRBV10-3 to TRBJ1-1, with 7 bases identical to TRBD1. The CDR3 extends over 14 amino acids. Germline assignment: CDR1 ENHRY and CDR2 SYGVKD. V gave up 0 bases and J gave up 8 bases; unmatched junction bases: 6. CDR3: CAISESRDRTEAFF. DNA of the CDR3: TGTGCCATCAGTGAGTCGCGGGACAGAACAGAAGCTTTCTTT.

To note about this clone: Sequence at one end of the junction differs from germline and may be a read error. The CDR3 sequence: CASRYAEEAIF. CDR3 coding DNA: TGTGCCAGCAGATATGCGGAGGAGGCTATCTTT. This chain joins TRBV12-3 or TRBV12-4 and TRBJ1-1, with D hard to call. The CDR3 sequence is 11 residues long.

The chain is built from TRBV4-2 and TRBJ1-1; D is possibly TRBD1 (5 bases). The germline CDR1 and CDR2 sequences are LGHNA and YNFKEQ. V lost 1 base and J lost 4, with 13 bases in between. The CDR3 has 15 amino acids. The CDR3 loop reads CASSQGRGMGTEAFF. The DNA for the CDR3 is TGTGCCAGCAGCCAAGGTCGGGGGATGGGCACTGAAGCTTTCTTT.

The gene calls are TRBV27 and TRBJ2-1, with D hard to call. There are 13 residues in the CDR3. The V gene's germline CDR1 is MNHEY and CDR2 SMNVEV (reference sequence). V lost 3 bases, J lost 7 bases, and 10 bases lay in between. CDR3 nucleotide sequence: TGTGCCAGCAGTTTTACAGCCGAAAATGAGCAGTTCTTC. Its translation: CASSFTAENEQFF.